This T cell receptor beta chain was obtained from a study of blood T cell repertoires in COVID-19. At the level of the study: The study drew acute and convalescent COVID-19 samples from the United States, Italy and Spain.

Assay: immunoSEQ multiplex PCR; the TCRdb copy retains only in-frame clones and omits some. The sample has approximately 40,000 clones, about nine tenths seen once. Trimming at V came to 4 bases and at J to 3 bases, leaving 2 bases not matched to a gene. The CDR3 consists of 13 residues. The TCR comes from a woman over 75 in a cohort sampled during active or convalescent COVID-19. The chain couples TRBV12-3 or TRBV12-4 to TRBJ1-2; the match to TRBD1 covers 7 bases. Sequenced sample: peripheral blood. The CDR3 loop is CASSYRGDYGYTF. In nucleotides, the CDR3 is TGTGCCAGCAGTTACAGGGGTGACTATGGCTACACCTTC.